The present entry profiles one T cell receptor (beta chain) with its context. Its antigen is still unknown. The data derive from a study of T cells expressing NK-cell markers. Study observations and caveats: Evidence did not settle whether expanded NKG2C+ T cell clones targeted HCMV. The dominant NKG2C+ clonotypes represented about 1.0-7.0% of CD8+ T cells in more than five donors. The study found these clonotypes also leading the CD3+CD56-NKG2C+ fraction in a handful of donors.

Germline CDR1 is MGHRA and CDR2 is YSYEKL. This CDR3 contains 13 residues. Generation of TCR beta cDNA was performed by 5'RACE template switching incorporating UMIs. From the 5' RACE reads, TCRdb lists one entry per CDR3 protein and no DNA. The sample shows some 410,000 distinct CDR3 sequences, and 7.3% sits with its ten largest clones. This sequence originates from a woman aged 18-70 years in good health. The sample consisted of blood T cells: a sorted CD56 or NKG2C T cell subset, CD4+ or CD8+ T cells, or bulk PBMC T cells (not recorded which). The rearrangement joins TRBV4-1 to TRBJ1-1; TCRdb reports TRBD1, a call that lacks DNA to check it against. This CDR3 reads CASSRRGTTEAFF.